This T cell receptor beta chain stems from a study of cytomegalovirus exposure and HLA in healthy donors. Study-wide points: Upon later analysis, HLA-associated TCR beta chains proved more clonally expanded than other, equally common chains. Previously analyzed data showed that most TCR beta V segments were productive at a frequency of about 87% or about 30%. Presence/absence analyses assumed roughly uniform sequencing depth across donors, which may not hold. It was reportedly the case that the classifier diagnosed cytomegalovirus status with high specificity and sensitivity.

CDR1 WSHSY and CDR2 SAAADI come from the germline V gene. Trimming removed 11 bases at V and 2 bases at J, with 15 bases between. The CDR3 runs to 13 residues. As to this clone: The target antigen is unknown.

Primers for the PCR totalled 60 Vbeta and 13 Jbeta. Assay: immunoSEQ multiplex PCR; the TCRdb copy retains only in-frame clones and omits some. Of more than 200,000 clones in the sample, about four fifths are singletons; the top ten hold nearly 6%. Sequenced: PBMCs. This TCR came from a man aged 35-49 years in good health and CMV-seropositive. The chain employs TRBV10-2 and TRBJ1-2, with a possible D match to TRBD1 (6 bases). The CDR3 nucleotides are TGCGCCTCCAGGGGCCGACAAAACTATGGCTACACCTTC. Residues: CASRGRQNYGYTF.